Sequencing of this T cell receptor beta chain was carried out in a study of regulatory T cells in long-lasting Graves disease. With 6 bases clipped from V and 7 bases from J, the junction kept 8 bases outside the gene matches. Germline CDR1 MNHNS, CDR2 SASEGT. The CDR3 has 14 residues. Building of the TCR beta libraries involved iRepertoire HTBI primers and Arm-PCR of CDR3 regions. Via MiXCR, TCRdb re-called the multiplex PCR reads, giving one row per CDR3 protein. The sample lists 650,000 to 700,000 distinct CDR3 sequences, around 30% occurring once. Indicated time point: persistent/refractory GD, antithyroid drugs over 5 years with positive TRAb. PBMCs were the source of the RNA used for TCR sequencing.

Sequenced here: peripheral blood mononuclear cells (PBMCs), sampled when the disease was refractory, from a patient treated with antithyroid drugs. The rearrangement joins TRBV6-1 to TRBJ2-5; 10 positions agree with TRBD2. This sequence was found in a female donor with Graves disease. The CDR3, as DNA: TGTGCCAGCAGGGCGGGACTAGCGCCGGTGACCCAGTACTTC. Protein: CASRAGLAPVTQYF.